The 30 T cell receptor beta chains below come from one sample, sequenced in a study of CD8 T cells in ankylosing spondylitis. Study-wide results and limits: Seemingly distinctive of ankylosing spondylitis blood was a TCR beta motif formed by eight highly homologous variants.

Using its own MiXCR run on the 5' RACE reads, TCRdb lists one record per CDR3 protein. The sample holds hundreds of thousands of distinct CDR3 sequences, roughly 26% seen once. The antigens for these receptors are not known. Sequenced material: blood, either unsorted or a sorted T cell fraction (not recorded which). These receptors came from a male donor with ankylosing spondylitis.

This clonotype has just a few counts. This chain connects TRBV20-1 to TRBJ1-5; 8 bases match TRBD1. J gave up 7 bases and V 2 bases, and 4 bases lay outside the gene matches. The CDR3 extends over 13 amino acids. The V gene's germline CDR1 is DFQATT and CDR2 SNEGSKA (reference sequence). The CDR3 reads CSARRQGTQPQHF. In DNA form, the CDR3 reads TGCAGTGCTAGACGACAGGGGACGCAGCCCCAGCATTTT.

V gene TRBV4-1 combines with J gene TRBJ2-3, with 9 bases identical to TRBD2. CDR3 size: 18 residues. CDR1 is MGHRA, CDR2 YSYEKL, per germline. V gave up 0 bases and J gave up 2 bases; unmatched junction bases: 9. CDR3 nucleotides: TGCGCCAGCAGCCAAGAGGGGACCGGGACTAGCAACACAGATACGCAGTATTTT. It specifies CASSQEGTGTSNTDTQYF.

J is TRBJ2-7 and V is TRBV7-6; 7 nucleotides agree with TRBD2. V was pared by 5 bases and J by 0 bases, with 13 bases of the junction left unmatched. CDR3 length equals 17 residues. Germline V CDR1 and CDR2: SGHVS, FNYEAQ. The CDR3 here is CASSLGTIRGSSYEQYF. CDR3 sequence (DNA): TGTGCCAGCAGCCTCGGGACTATCAGAGGGTCCTCCTACGAGCAGTACTTC. Complete variable domain (other parts from reference TRBV7-6 and TRBJ2-7): GAGVSQSPRYKVTKRGQDVALRCDPISGHVSLYWYRQALGQGPEFLTYFNYEAQQDKSGLPNDRFSAERPEGSISTLTIQRTEQRDSAMYRCASSLGTIRGSSYEQYFGPGTRLTVT.

CDR3 bases: TGTGCCACCCGATTGGGGGTCTACGAGCAGTACGTC. Its translation is CATRLGVYEQYV. The chain carries TRBV6-1 and TRBJ2-7, with D possibly called TRBD1 or TRBD2 (5 bases each). Germline V gives CDR1 MNHNS, CDR2 SASEGT. This CDR3 is built from 12 residues. Trimming shortened V by 10 bases and J by 3 bases, and 13 bases separated the two germline ends.

This rearrangement joins TRBV29-1 to TRBJ1-2, with TRBD1 matching over 12 bases. The CDR3 spans 15 residues. Trimming at V came to 0 bases and at J to 8 bases, leaving 7 bases not matched to a gene. Germline CDR1 SQVTM, CDR2 ANQGSEA. The CDR3 DNA follows: TGCAGCGTTGAAGATCCGGGGACAGGGGGCCCGGGCTACACCTTC. Translated: CSVEDPGTGGPGYTF.

The V and J genes are TRBV5-1 and TRBJ2-5; weak D call: TRBD2 (5 bases). CDR1 SGHRS and CDR2 YFSETQ come from the germline V gene. The V end was cut by 1 base, the J end by 1 base, with 11 bases between. CDR3 size: 15 residues. The CDR3 DNA reads as TGCGCCAGCAGCTTGATTGCGCGGGCCCAAGAGACCCAGTACTTC. The encoded protein is CASSLIARAQETQYF.

The sample holds many counts of this clonotype. The DNA of the CDR3 is TGTGCCAGCAGCTCGGGGGGTTGGGAGTCTCGCACAGATACGCAGTATTTT. It specifies CASSSGGWESRTDTQYF. V is TRBV11-2 and J is TRBJ2-3, with TRBD2 matching over 7 bases. Germline CDR1 reads SGHAT; CDR2 reads FQNNGV. J gave up 1 base and V 4 bases, and 11 bases lay outside the gene matches. The CDR3 spans 17 residues.

The chain recombines TRBV7-9 with TRBJ1-1, with 11 bases aligning to TRBD1. Germline CDR1 SEHNR, CDR2 FQNEAQ (reference sequence). The V segment lost 0 bases and the J segment 7 bases; nucleotides outside the gene matches: 10. The CDR3 length is 17 residues. The CDR3 DNA follows: TGTGCCAGCAGCTTAGCGCCGTACTGGACAGGGGGCCATGAAGCTTTCTTT. It translates to CASSLAPYWTGGHEAFF.

The chain recombines TRBV2 with TRBJ1-6; the D gene is possibly TRBD1 (5 bases). V gave up 5 bases and J gave up 14 bases, with 25 bases separating them. This CDR3 comprises 16 residues. Per the germline V gene, CDR1 is SNHLY and CDR2 is FYNNEI. The CDR3 spells CASSPSSSGPLGALHF. The CDR3 DNA follows: TGTGCCAGCAGTCCCTCTTCCTCGGGACCGCTAGGCGCCCTCCACTTT.

The V call is TRBV27, the J call TRBJ2-2, with D maybe TRBD2 (6 bases). The CDR3 has 13 amino acids. Looked up from germline, CDR1 is MNHEY and CDR2 is SMNVEV (reference sequence). The V end lost 6 bases, the J end lost 7 bases, and 12 bases lay between the germline ends. The DNA of the CDR3 is TGTGCCAGCAGGCCCCCGGGGGTCGGGGAGCTGTTTTTT. Amino acids: CASRPPGVGELFF.

V and J are TRBV5-1 and TRBJ1-1, with D unclear. Germline V lookup: CDR1 SGHRS, CDR2 YFSETQ. CDR3 size: 15 residues. With 0 bases removed from V and 0 bases from J, the gap between germline ends came to 9 bases. CDR3 residues: CASSLGRRMNTEAFF. CDR3 nucleotide sequence: TGCGCCAGCAGCTTGGGGAGGAGAATGAACACTGAAGCTTTCTTT.

This clonotype came up a few times. The chain recombines TRBV3-1 with TRBJ2-1; tentatively, D is TRBD2 (6 bases). CDR1 and CDR2 from the germline V gene are LGHDT and YNNKEL (reference sequence). The V end lost 3 bases, the J end lost 12 bases, and 15 bases lay between the germline ends. This CDR3 is built from 13 residues. The CDR3 DNA follows: TGTGCCAGCAGCCAGTCTACGGACGGGGGGCAGTTCTTC. It is translated as CASSQSTDGGQFF.

V is TRBV2 and J is TRBJ2-3; TRBD2 matches 8 bases. Germline lookup yields CDR1 SNHLY and CDR2 FYNNEI. V was clipped by 7 bases and J by 2 bases; unmatched bases: 5. There are 14 residues in the CDR3. The CDR3 coding sequence is TGTGCCAGCATACCGGGAGGGTTCACAGATACGCAGTATTTT. Its protein is CASIPGGFTDTQYF.

In this sample, this clonotype turned up many times. This sequence joins TRBV5-5 and TRBJ2-1; the match to TRBD2 covers 12 bases. Germline CDR1 is SGHKS and CDR2 is YYEKEE (reference sequence). Losses at the gene ends were 0 bases for V and 3 bases for J; bases not matched to a gene: 4. The CDR3 has 17 amino acids. CDR3 in amino acids: CASSLDGTSGLYNEQFF. CDR3 nucleotides: TGTGCCAGCAGCTTGGATGGGACTAGCGGGCTCTACAATGAGCAGTTCTTC. The whole variable domain, remainder taken from reference TRBV5-5 and TRBJ2-1, is DAGVTQSPTHLIKTRGQQVTLRCSPISGHKSVSWYQQVLGQGPQFIFQYYEKEERGRGNFPDRFSARQFPNYSSELNVNALLLGDSALYLCASSLDGTSGLYNEQFFGPGTRLTVL.

J is TRBJ2-6 and V is TRBV11-3; the D is unclear. CDR1 and CDR2 from the germline V gene are SGHNT and YENEEA. V dropped 4 bases and J dropped 0 bases, with 10 bases sitting between them. This CDR3 contains 16 residues. The CDR3 DNA reads TGTGCCAGCAGCTCTCCATTCAGCTCTGGGGCCAACGTCCTGACTTTC. Translating gives CASSSPFSSGANVLTF.

This clonotype was observed a handful of times. Here the CDR3 reads CASSSSSRAKEGETQYF. In DNA form, the CDR3 reads TGCGCCAGCAGCTCAAGTTCGAGGGCAAAGGAGGGGGAGACCCAGTACTTC. The chain carries TRBV5-1 and TRBJ2-5; TRBD2 might be the D (6 bases). The CDR3 contains 17 residues. Trimming took off 3 bases at V and 5 bases at J, with 23 bases between the two ends. Germline CDR1 reads SGHRS; CDR2 reads YFSETQ. Together with reference TRBV5-1 and TRBJ2-5, the CDR3 gives the full variable domain: KAGVTQTPRYLIKTRGQQVTLSCSPISGHRSVSWYQQTPGQGLQFLFEYFSETQRNKGNFPGRFSGRQFSNSRSEMNVSTLELGDSALYLCASSSSSRAKEGETQYFGPGTRLLVL.

The rearrangement joins TRBV5-5 to TRBJ2-1; TRBD2 agrees at 12 bases. V dropped 5 bases and J dropped 0; count of bases not matched to a gene: 3. The CDR3 loop spans 16 amino acids. Germline assignment: CDR1 SGHKS and CDR2 YYEKEE (reference sequence). The CDR3 coding sequence is TGTGCCAGCAGGACTAGCGGGAGTAACTCCTACAATGAGCAGTTCTTC. Amino acids: CASRTSGSNSYNEQFF. Full variable domain (remainder filled in from reference TRBV5-5 and TRBJ2-1): DAGVTQSPTHLIKTRGQQVTLRCSPISGHKSVSWYQQVLGQGPQFIFQYYEKEERGRGNFPDRFSARQFPNYSSELNVNALLLGDSALYLCASRTSGSNSYNEQFFGPGTRLTVL.

This clonotype was recorded a few times. The V call is TRBV24-1, the J call TRBJ1-6; 9 nucleotides align to TRBD1. The V and J ends lost 4 bases and 7 bases, in that order; junction bases with no gene match: 1. Germline CDR1 is KGHDR and CDR2 is SFDVKD. The CDR3 loop spans 14 amino acids. CDR3 bases: TGTGCCACCAGTGAGGGGACAGGGAATTCACCCCTCCACTTT. The encoded protein is CATSEGTGNSPLHF.

The CDR3 sequence: CASRLRGWDQPQHF. The DNA of the CDR3 is TGTGCCAGCAGACTGAGGGGCTGGGATCAGCCCCAGCATTTT. The V and J genes are TRBV12-3 or TRBV12-4 and TRBJ1-5; a possible D gene is TRBD1 (5 bases). The CDR3 consists of 14 residues. Trimming cost V 6 bases and J 5 bases, with 14 bases left between them.

The chain combines TRBV18 with TRBJ2-7; 10 nucleotides agree with TRBD1. Looked up from germline, CDR1 is KGHSH and CDR2 is LQKENI. This CDR3 is 15 amino acids long. The junction had 4 bases not matched to a gene; V was cut back by 3 bases and J by 2 bases. CDR3 DNA sequence: TGTGCCAGCTCACCGGACAGGGGGATAGCCTACGAGCAGTACGTC. It yields the protein CASSPDRGIAYEQYV.

The chain has TRBV12-5 and TRBJ2-5; D is unclear. Trimming shortened V by 6 bases and J by 4 bases, and 9 bases separated the two germline ends. The CDR3 has 12 amino acids. Germline V CDR1 and CDR2: LGHNT, FRNRAP. The CDR3 DNA sequence: TGTGCTAGTGGAGGGATGGGAGAGACCCAGTACTTC. Residues: CASGGMGETQYF.

This chain joins TRBV5-1 and TRBJ1-1, with D uncertain. Trimming stripped 1 base from V and 0 bases from J, with 7 bases between. CDR1 and CDR2 from the germline V gene are SGHRS and YFSETQ. This CDR3 has 14 residues. The CDR3 nucleotides are TGCGCCAGCAGCTTGCCCGCTGTGAACACTGAAGCTTTCTTT. Amino acids: CASSLPAVNTEAFF.

This clonotype was observed a handful of times. The chain couples TRBV2 to TRBJ2-1, with no clear D. The germline V gene encodes CDR1 SNHLY and CDR2 FYNNEI. The CDR3 is 13 amino acids. Trimming stripped 0 bases from V and 2 bases from J, with 2 bases between. This chain's CDR3 is CASSEAPYNEQFF. CDR3 nucleotides: TGTGCCAGCAGTGAAGCTCCCTACAATGAGCAGTTCTTC.

The chain employs TRBV6-1 and TRBJ2-7; the D gene is possibly TRBD1 (5 bases). The CDR3 contains 14 residues. CDR1 and CDR2 (germline): MNHNS, SASEGT. The ends were cut back, 4 bases at V and 0 bases at J, with 10 bases in the middle. The DNA for the CDR3 is TGTGCCAGCAGTGTGGGGCAGTACTCCTACGAGCAGTACGTC. It codes for CASSVGQYSYEQYV.

Only a few counts were recorded for this clonotype. V usage is TRBV10-3 and J usage is TRBJ2-3; TRBD2 agrees at 7 bases. This CDR3 is built from 14 residues. Trimming removed 9 bases from V and 5 bases from J; junction bases left unmatched: 11. The germline gives CDR1 ENHRY, CDR2 SYGVKD. The CDR3 DNA reads as TGTGCCATAACTAGCGAGAACGGCGGAGATACGCAGTATTTT. Translation: CAITSENGGDTQYF.

This clonotype was seen repeatedly, ten times or more. The V call is TRBV6-1, the J call TRBJ1-2; D may be TRBD1 (5 bases). The V end lost 0 bases, the J end lost 8 bases, and 16 bases lay between the germline ends. Germline loops: CDR1 MNHNS, CDR2 SASEGT. The length of the CDR3 is 15 residues. This CDR3 reads CASSEALEGRKGYTF. The CDR3 nucleotides are TGTGCCAGCAGTGAAGCGCTGGAGGGGAGGAAAGGCTACACCTTC.

The chain has TRBV20-1 and TRBJ2-3, with D unclear. Germline CDR1 DFQATT, CDR2 SNEGSKA (reference sequence). This CDR3 comprises 13 residues. V was clipped by 6 bases and J by 2 bases, with 12 bases between them. CDR3 coding DNA: TGCAGTGCCACAACCACGTACACAGATACGCAGTATTTT. It is translated as CSATTTYTDTQYF.

The CDR3 DNA reads as TGTGCCAGCAGCCCCTTTACCCGGGGGGAGCAGTTCTTC. It translates to CASSPFTRGEQFF. The gene calls are TRBV3-1 and TRBJ2-1, with D perhaps TRBD2 (6 bases). The CDR3 contains 13 residues. Germline values: CDR1 LGHDT, CDR2 YNNKEL (reference sequence). Trimming stripped 4 bases from V and 10 bases from J, with 14 bases between.

This clonotype showed up just a few times. The chain links TRBV28 to TRBJ2-7; D is possibly TRBD1 (6 bases). Trimming cost V 6 bases and J 6 bases, with 18 bases left between them. Germline CDR1 MDHEN, CDR2 SYDVKM. This CDR3 is built from 14 residues. CDR3 sequence: CASSPTGITSEQYV. In DNA, the CDR3 is TGTGCCAGCAGCCCAACAGGGATTACCTCCGAGCAGTACGTC.

This clonotype showed up just a few times. V is TRBV5-6 and J is TRBJ2-1; maybe TRBD2 (5 bases). The CDR3 extends over 12 amino acids. Germline V CDR1 and CDR2: SGHDT, YYEEEE. V shed 2 bases and J shed 10 bases, with 10 bases lying between them. CDR3 sequence reads: CASSFHGGEQFF. CDR3 coding DNA: TGTGCCAGCAGCTTCCACGGCGGGGAGCAGTTCTTC. The complete variable domain, with remaining parts taken from reference TRBV5-6 and TRBJ2-1, reads DAGVTQSPTHLIKTRGQQVTLRCSPKSGHDTVSWYQQALGQGPQFIFQYYEEEERQRGNFPDRFSGHQFPNYSSELNVNALLLGDSALYLCASSFHGGEQFFGPGTRLTVL.